This T cell receptor beta chain was found in a study of OX40 agonist ivuxolimab in advanced cancers. Profiling relied on immunoSEQ multiplex PCR, and the TCRdb table lists in-frame clones only, not all of them. The data hold tens of thousands of clones, with 80% to 90% observed a single time. This CDR3 region has 14 residues. CDR1 and CDR2 (germline): SGHAT, FQNNGV. The V and J ends lost 0 bases and 2 bases respectively, with 8 bases between them. Only a few counts were recorded for this clone. The sequencing here drew on CD4+ or CD8+ T cells sorted from blood, taken in a trial of the OX40 agonist ivuxolimab. The chain uses TRBV11-2 and TRBJ2-7; unclear D gene. This sequence originates from an adult with an advanced solid tumor such as melanoma, head and neck, liver or kidney cancer. CDR3: CASSLDGTPYEQYF. DNA of the CDR3: TGTGCCAGCAGCTTAGATGGCACCCCCTACGAGCAGTACTTC.